This T cell receptor (beta chain) is drawn from a study of blood T cell repertoires in COVID-19. The CDR3 is made up of 16 amino acids. Germline V lookup: CDR1 SGDLS, CDR2 YYNGEE. Trimming left V 0 bases short and J 9 bases short, with 16 bases between. The data were produced by immunoSEQ multiplex PCR, yet TCRdb's version contains in-frame clones alone and is incomplete. The table has hundreds of thousands of clones, 88% seen once. This TCR was recovered from a man between 18 and 35 years old with active or convalescent COVID-19. Source material: peripheral blood. V usage is TRBV9 and J usage is TRBJ1-6; weak D call: TRBD1 (5 bases). CDR3 in amino acids: CASSVGSRQGASPLHF. In DNA, the CDR3 is TGTGCCAGCAGCGTAGGGAGTAGGCAGGGTGCTTCACCCCTCCACTTT.